This T cell receptor beta chain was retrieved from a study of cytomegalovirus exposure and HLA in healthy donors. The trim removed 3 bases at V and 6 bases at J, leaving 7 bases unmatched. The CDR3 length is 15 residues. Germline V lookup: CDR1 KGHSH, CDR2 LQKENI. The study ran its PCR with 60 Vbeta and 13 Jbeta primers. Clones were read by immunoSEQ multiplex PCR, and TCRdb kept only the in-frame ones, dropping some. The data show fewer than 150,000 clones, with approximately 80% seen just once and around 2.7% held by the top ten. The chain couples TRBV18 to TRBJ2-1; 8 bases map to TRBD1. This TCR was recovered from a woman in her thirties or forties in good health and CMV-seropositive. Sequencing was performed on PBMCs. The CDR3 bases are TGTGCCAGCTCACCCAACAGGGGGTCTTCCAATGAGCAGTTCTTC. As protein: CASSPNRGSSNEQFF.